This T cell receptor beta chain was captured by sequencing in a study of blood T cell repertoires in COVID-19. Whole-study context: From the United States, Italy and Spain came samples of acute and convalescent COVID-19. In each case, the material was cDNA or gDNA derived from T cells, B-cell-depleted T cells, or PBMCs.

This CDR3 is built from 16 residues. CDR1 MNHNY and CDR2 SVGAGI come from the germline V gene (reference sequence). The V gene end was trimmed by 4 bases and the J gene end by 2 bases; junction bases not matched to a gene: 7. In the original workflow: By means of reference gene primer amplification, nucleated cell counts were estimated. Libraries were prepared by immunoSEQ multiplex PCR; TCRdb keeps only in-frame clonotypes and omits some of them. V and J calls and clone size are given by that table; D and trimming were obtained from the DNA. The repertoire holds over 75,000 clones, with approximately 88% as singletons.

This TCR was recovered from an elderly woman with active or convalescent COVID-19. The genes are TRBV6-6 and TRBJ1-5; TRBD1 matches at 8 bases. The sequenced sample consisted of peripheral blood. CDR3 region: CASSFPGGAGNQPQHF. Here the CDR3 DNA reads TGTGCCAGCAGTTTCCCAGGGGGCGCGGGCAATCAGCCCCAGCATTTT.